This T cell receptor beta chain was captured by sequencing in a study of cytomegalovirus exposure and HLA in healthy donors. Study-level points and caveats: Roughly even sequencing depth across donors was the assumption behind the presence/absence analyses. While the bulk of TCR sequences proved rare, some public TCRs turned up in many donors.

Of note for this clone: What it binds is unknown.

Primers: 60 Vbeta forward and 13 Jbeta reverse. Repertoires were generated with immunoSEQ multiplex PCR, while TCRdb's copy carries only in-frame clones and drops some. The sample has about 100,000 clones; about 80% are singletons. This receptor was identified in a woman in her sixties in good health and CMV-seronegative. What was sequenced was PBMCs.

The CDR3 DNA reads TGTGCCAGCTCACCTCTTCAGGGGAGGGGCACTGAAGCTTTCTTT. This encodes CASSPLQGRGTEAFF. The genes are TRBV18 and TRBJ1-1; possible D gene TRBD1, 6 bases. V gave up 3 bases and J gave up 4 bases, with 15 bases separating them. Germline V gene lookup returns CDR1 KGHSH and CDR2 LQKENI. The CDR3 is 15 amino acids.